The 6 T cell receptor beta chains in this list originate from one sample, sequenced in a study of T cell repertoires in cytomegalovirus infection (dated by TCRdb to the late 2010s). Antigen specificity for these receptors is unknown. The instrument was an Illumina HiSeq 1500. TCRdb cleaned the public reads at Q25 with fastp, built clones with MiXCR and kept in-frame beta chains. Entries are consolidated by CDR3 protein sequence, retaining the most common genes and DNA. In all, the sample holds around 430,000 distinct CDR3 sequences, and 40% to 50% of those were seen once. The top ten hold 43% of the sample. The meaning of the sample's treatment or condition label: in vitro stimulation with specific CMV peptide epitopes to enrich CMV-specific T cells. The sample consisted of cultured PBMCs, taken from culture after CMV antigen stimulation. The origin of the receptors is a human donor in good health (CMV status not recorded). Some clones in this sample may be carry-over from other donors' samples.

The chain joins TRBV5-1 to TRBJ2-1, with TRBD2 matching over 9 bases. CDR3 size: 13 residues. Germline V lookup: CDR1 SGHRS, CDR2 YFSETQ. The V and J ends lost 1 base and 8 bases, in that order; junction bases with no gene match: 1. The CDR3 coding sequence is TGCGCCAGCAGCTTGAGACTAGCGGATGAGCAGTTCTTC. Its translation is CASSLRLADEQFF.

The gene calls are TRBV20-1 and TRBJ2-1; unclear D gene. V shed 6 bases and J shed 8 bases, with 11 bases lying between them. This CDR3 comprises 11 residues. The V gene's germline CDR1 is DFQATT and CDR2 SNEGSKA (reference sequence). The CDR3 region is CSADRWYEQFF. The CDR3 nucleotides are TGCAGTGCCGATAGGTGGTATGAGCAGTTCTTC.

The gene calls are TRBV2 and TRBJ2-3; D is unresolved. The CDR3 length is 13 residues. The germline gives CDR1 SNHLY, CDR2 FYNNEI. Trimming took off 3 bases at V and 2 bases at J, with 6 bases between the two ends. CDR3 in amino acids: CASSEENTDTQYF. The CDR3 nucleotides are TGTGCCAGCAGTGAGGAGAACACAGATACGCAGTATTTT.

This chain links TRBV20-1 with TRBJ2-5, with 8 bases identical to TRBD2. Germline CDR1 and CDR2: DFQATT and SNEGSKA (reference sequence). V trimming: 6 bases; J trimming: 5 bases; junction bases outside the gene matches: 11. The CDR3 loop spans 14 amino acids. The chain's CDR3 is CSAGRSGRGETQYF. The CDR3 DNA reads as TGCAGTGCGGGACGGAGCGGGAGAGGGGAGACCCAGTACTTC.

V gene TRBV7-6 combines with J gene TRBJ2-2; 9 bases map to TRBD1. J gave up 5 bases and V 2 bases, and 3 bases lay outside the gene matches. Germline assignment: CDR1 SGHVS and CDR2 FNYEAQ. This CDR3 is 15 amino acids long. CDR3 loop: CASSLTGGETGELFF. The CDR3 DNA follows: TGTGCCAGCAGCTTAACAGGGGGCGAAACCGGGGAGCTGTTTTTT.

This clonotype has ten or more counts. The rearrangement links TRBV11-2 to TRBJ1-1, with D maybe TRBD1 (5 bases). V lost 0 bases and J 5 bases, leaving 13 bases between the germline ends. This CDR3 is built from 15 residues. Per germline, CDR1 SGHAT and CDR2 FQNNGV. This chain's CDR3 is CASSLEGGGRTEAFF. The CDR3 nucleotides read TGTGCCAGCAGCTTAGAGGGGGGAGGAAGGACTGAAGCTTTCTTT.